This T cell receptor beta chain was identified in a study of blood T cells in healthy people across ages. Using a J-beta primer mix together with a sample-barcoded 5' primer, a second PCR was run for about 6 to 11 cycles. TCRdb re-called the 5' RACE reads with MiXCR, one entry per CDR3 protein. The data show more than 800,000 distinct CDR3 sequences, with roughly 45% seen just once and approximately 20% held by the top ten. This TCR was recovered from a woman aged 60 to 75 in good health. The specimen sequenced was blood.

The CDR3 loop is CASSPRGQGISFGQYF. The CDR3 DNA sequence: TGTGCCAGCAGTCCACGGGGACAGGGCATTTCTTTCGGGCAGTACTTC. The chain couples TRBV27 to TRBJ2-7, with 9 bases aligning to TRBD1. Germline CDR1 MNHEY, CDR2 SMNVEV (reference sequence). The CDR3 runs to 16 residues. Unmatched junction bases numbered 17, after V lost 5 bases and J lost 9 bases.